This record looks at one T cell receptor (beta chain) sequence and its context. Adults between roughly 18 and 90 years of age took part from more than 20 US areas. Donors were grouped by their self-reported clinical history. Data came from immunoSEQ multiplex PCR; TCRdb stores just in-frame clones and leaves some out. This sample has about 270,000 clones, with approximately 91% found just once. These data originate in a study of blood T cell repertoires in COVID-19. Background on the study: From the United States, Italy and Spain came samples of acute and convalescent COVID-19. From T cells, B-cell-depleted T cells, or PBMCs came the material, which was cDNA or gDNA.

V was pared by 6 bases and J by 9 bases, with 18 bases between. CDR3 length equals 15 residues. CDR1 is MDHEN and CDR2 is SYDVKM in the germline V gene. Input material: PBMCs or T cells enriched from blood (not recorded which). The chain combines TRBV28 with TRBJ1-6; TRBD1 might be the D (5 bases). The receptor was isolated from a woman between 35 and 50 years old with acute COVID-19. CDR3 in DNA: TGTGCCAGCAGACCTCCGGGACTCACGAGTTCACCCCTCCACTTT. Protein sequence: CASRPPGLTSSPLHF.